One sample yielded the 14 T cell receptor beta chains listed below, sequenced in a study of blood T cells in healthy people across ages. Through a sample-barcoded 5' primer and a J-beta primer mix, a second PCR was run for roughly 7 to 11 cycles. TCRdb re-derived calls from the 5' RACE reads in MiXCR, one entry per CDR3 protein. This sample carries around 780,000 distinct CDR3 sequences, roughly 25% of them seen once, and the ten largest clones take around 2.9%. This sample was shared with a second study, whose subject was T cells of mothers and their children.

The sequenced sample consisted of blood. These receptors originate from a boy aged 5 to 17 in good health.

The chain has TRBV6-5 and TRBJ2-3; 11 bases are shared with TRBD2. Trimming at V came to 3 bases and at J to 7 bases, leaving 6 bases not matched to a gene. The CDR3 is 15 amino acids. The germline V gene has CDR1 MNHEY and CDR2 SVGAGI. The DNA of the CDR3 is TGTGCCAGCAGTTATAGCGGGGGGGCCATACATACGCAGTATTTT. Protein product: CASSYSGGAIHTQYF.

The chain employs TRBV6-5 and TRBJ2-7; D might be TRBD2 (6 bases). Germline V gene lookup returns CDR1 MNHEY and CDR2 SVGAGI. V dropped 8 bases and J dropped 5 bases, with 13 bases sitting between them. This CDR3 spans 12 amino acids. Here the CDR3 reads CASYGGKNEQYF. CDR3 DNA: TGTGCCAGCTACGGCGGGAAGAACGAGCAGTACTTC.

The rearrangement joins TRBV10-3 to TRBJ2-5; no firm D call. The end of the DNA fits TRBJ2-1 better, so the J call may be wrong. The CDR3 loop spans 11 amino acids. Germline CDR1 and CDR2: ENHRY and SYGVKD. The CDR3 reads CAISVGNEQFF. The CDR3 bases are TGTGCCATCAGTGTGGGGAATGAGCAGTTCTTC.

The chain combines TRBV20-1 with TRBJ2-1; D unclear. Trimming removed 3 bases from V and 7 bases from J, with 10 bases in between. Germline V gene lookup returns CDR1 DFQATT and CDR2 SNEGSKA (reference sequence). CDR3 size: 12 residues. CDR3 nucleotides: TGCAGTGCTAGGGCCCGTGGGAATGAGCAGTTCTTC. Its protein is CSARARGNEQFF.

There are a few counts of this clonotype. The genes are TRBV6-5 and TRBJ2-5; D possibly matches TRBD1 or TRBD2 (5 bases each). CDR1 and CDR2 (germline): MNHEY, SVGAGI. V was pared by 6 bases and J by 0 bases, with 14 bases between. The CDR3 length is 15 residues. The CDR3 nucleotides read TGTGCCAGCAGCCGAGGGACCAAGTACCAAGAGACCCAGTACTTC. Protein product: CASSRGTKYQETQYF.

This clonotype was seen a single time. V gene TRBV6-6 combines with J gene TRBJ1-2; TRBD1 aligns across 11 bases. This CDR3 is built from 16 residues. Trimming at V came to 2 bases and at J to 10 bases, leaving 12 bases not matched to a gene. Germline V gives CDR1 MNHNY, CDR2 SVGAGI (reference sequence). CDR3 region: CASSYLSGTGGDTYTF. In DNA form, the CDR3 reads TGTGCCAGCAGTTACCTGTCCGGGACAGGGGGTGATACCTACACCTTC.

This chain joins TRBV30 and TRBJ1-1; D ambiguous. Germline V CDR1 and CDR2: GTSNPN, SVGIG (reference sequence). The CDR3 runs 12 residues. Trimming cost V 3 bases and J 4 bases, with 9 bases left between them. The CDR3 loop is CAWSPGSTEAFF. DNA for the CDR3: TGTGCCTGGAGCCCTGGGAGCACTGAAGCTTTCTTT. Combining the CDR3 with reference TRBV30 and TRBJ1-1 gives the whole variable domain SQTIHQWPATLVQPVGSPLSLECTVEGTSNPNLYWYRQAAGRGLQLLFYSVGIGQISSEVPQNLSASRPQDRQFILSSKKLLLSDSGFYLCAWSPGSTEAFFGQGTRLTVV.

The V call is TRBV12-3 or TRBV12-4, the J call TRBJ2-5, with D possibly matching TRBD2 (6 bases). V was cut by 7 bases and J by 2 bases, with 11 bases left in between. This CDR3 is built from 13 residues. In nucleotides, the CDR3 is TGTGCCAGCACGATGGGACTGCAAGAGACCCAGTACTTC. This encodes CASTMGLQETQYF.

In this sample, this clonotype turned up many times. The genes are TRBV20-1 and TRBJ2-5; TRBD2 agrees at 7 bases. The J call may not be correct, given that the DNA end is closer to TRBJ2-7. This CDR3 spans 12 amino acids. Germline V gene lookup returns CDR1 DFQATT and CDR2 SNEGSKA (reference sequence). The CDR3 is CSATVREYEQYF. The CDR3 region has the DNA TGCAGTGCTACTGTGCGGGAGTACGAGCAGTACTTC.

V gene TRBV6-5 combines with J gene TRBJ1-1; D unresolved. CDR1 is MNHEY and CDR2 is SVGAGI in the germline V gene. Trimming removed 8 bases at V and 0 bases at J, with 13 bases between. The CDR3 length is 14 residues. The CDR3 nucleotides read TGTGCCAGCTCCAGAGCACAGATGAACACTGAAGCTTTCTTT. Its translation: CASSRAQMNTEAFF.

V gene TRBV5-1 combines with J gene TRBJ1-4, with TRBD1 matching 9 bases. V shed 0 bases and J 5 bases; nucleotides not matched to a gene: 8. The CDR3 covers 17 residues. Germline CDR1 and CDR2: SGHRS and YFSETQ. CDR3: CASSLAGTGRINEKLFF. The CDR3 nucleotides are TGCGCCAGCAGCTTGGCCGGGACAGGGCGGATAAATGAAAAACTGTTTTTT.

V is TRBV10-3 and J is TRBJ1-2; TRBD1 agrees at 8 bases. Germline trimming cut 7 bases from V and 4 bases from J; bases unmatched to any gene: 5. There are 13 residues in the CDR3. CDR1 ENHRY and CDR2 SYGVKD come from the germline V gene. The CDR3 DNA reads TGTGCCATCAAGCAGGGGGCAGCCTATGGCTACACCTTC. This codes for CAIKQGAAYGYTF.

The chain recombines TRBV28 with TRBJ2-5, with 10 bases aligning to TRBD1. Losses at the gene ends were 5 bases for V and 3 bases for J; bases not matched to a gene: 9. CDR1 and CDR2 (germline): MDHEN, SYDVKM. The CDR3 extends over 16 amino acids. The CDR3 reads CASSPIGTGAEETQYF. CDR3 nucleotide sequence: TGTGCCAGCAGTCCCATAGGGACAGGGGCGGAAGAGACCCAGTACTTC.

This clonotype occurred a few times. The chain has TRBV20-1 and TRBJ1-3, with D unclear. The CDR3 spans 15 residues. In germline, CDR1 is DFQATT, CDR2 SNEGSKA (reference sequence). The germline V and J ends were trimmed by 6 bases and 0 bases, with 15 bases remaining between them. DNA of the CDR3: TGCAGTGCCATACCTGAAGTTAACTCTGGAAACACCATATATTTT. Its translation is CSAIPEVNSGNTIYF.